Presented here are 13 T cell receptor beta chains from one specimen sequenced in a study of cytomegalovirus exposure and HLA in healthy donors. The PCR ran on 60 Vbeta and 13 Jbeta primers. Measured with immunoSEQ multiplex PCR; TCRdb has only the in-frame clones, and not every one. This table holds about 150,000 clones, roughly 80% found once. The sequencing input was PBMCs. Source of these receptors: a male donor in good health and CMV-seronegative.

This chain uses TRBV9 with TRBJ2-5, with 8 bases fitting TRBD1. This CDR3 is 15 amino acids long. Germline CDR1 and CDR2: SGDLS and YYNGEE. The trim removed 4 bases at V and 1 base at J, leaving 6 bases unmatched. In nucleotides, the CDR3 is TGTGCCAGCAGCCCGCGACAGGGGATCCAAGAGACCCAGTACTTC. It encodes CASSPRQGIQETQYF.

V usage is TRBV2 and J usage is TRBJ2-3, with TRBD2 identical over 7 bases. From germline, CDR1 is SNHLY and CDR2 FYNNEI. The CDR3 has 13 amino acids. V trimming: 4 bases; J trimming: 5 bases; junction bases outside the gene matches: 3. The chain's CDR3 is CASSVRGEDTQYF. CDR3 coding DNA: TGTGCCAGCAGTGTACGGGGGGAAGATACGCAGTATTTT.

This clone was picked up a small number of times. In DNA, the CDR3 is TGTGCCAGCAGCTACGACAGTAACTATGGCTACACCTTC. Translated, it gives CASSYDSNYGYTF. The chain links TRBV7-4 to TRBJ1-2, with a weak D call TRBD1 (5 bases). Germline loops: CDR1 SGHVT, CDR2 SQSDAQ. V was shortened by 4 bases and J by 1 base, with 7 bases between the two germline ends. The CDR3 totals 13 residues.

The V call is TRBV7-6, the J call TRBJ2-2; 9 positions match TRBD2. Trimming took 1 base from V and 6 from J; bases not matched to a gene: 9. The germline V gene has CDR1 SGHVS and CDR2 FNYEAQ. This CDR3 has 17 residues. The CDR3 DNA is TGTGCCAGCAGCTTAGTCGCGGGGGGGCGATTTTCCGGGGAGCTGTTTTTT. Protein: CASSLVAGGRFSGELFF.

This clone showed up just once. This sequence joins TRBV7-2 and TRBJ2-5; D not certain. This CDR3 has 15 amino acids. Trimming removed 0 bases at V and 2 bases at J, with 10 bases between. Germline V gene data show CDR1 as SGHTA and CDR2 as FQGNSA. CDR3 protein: CASSLASLEQETQYF. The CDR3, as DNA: TGTGCCAGCAGCTTAGCTTCCCTAGAACAAGAGACCCAGTACTTC.

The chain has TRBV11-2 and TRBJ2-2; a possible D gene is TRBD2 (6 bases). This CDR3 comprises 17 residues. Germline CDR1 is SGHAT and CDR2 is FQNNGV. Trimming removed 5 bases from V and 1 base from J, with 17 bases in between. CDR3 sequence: CASSQSQDYLNTGELFF. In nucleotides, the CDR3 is TGTGCCAGCAGCCAATCCCAGGACTACCTGAACACCGGGGAGCTGTTTTTT.

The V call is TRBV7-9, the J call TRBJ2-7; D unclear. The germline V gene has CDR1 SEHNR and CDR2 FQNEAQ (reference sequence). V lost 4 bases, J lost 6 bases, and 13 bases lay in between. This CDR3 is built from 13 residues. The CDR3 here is CASSSRQRIEQYF. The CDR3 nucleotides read TGTGCCAGCAGCTCCAGACAACGGATCGAGCAGTACTTC.

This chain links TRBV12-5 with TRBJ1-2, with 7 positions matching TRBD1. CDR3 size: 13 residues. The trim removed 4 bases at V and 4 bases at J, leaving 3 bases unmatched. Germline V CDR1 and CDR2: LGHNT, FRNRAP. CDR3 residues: CASGSGQLYGYTF. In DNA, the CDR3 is TGTGCTAGTGGTTCGGGACAGCTCTATGGCTACACCTTC.

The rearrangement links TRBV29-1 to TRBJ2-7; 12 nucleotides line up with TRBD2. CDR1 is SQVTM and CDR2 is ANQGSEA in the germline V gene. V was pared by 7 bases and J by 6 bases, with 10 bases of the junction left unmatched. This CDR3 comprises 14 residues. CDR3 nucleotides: TGCAGCGGACAGGGGGGACTAGCGGGTAGCGAGCAGTACTTC. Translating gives CSGQGGLAGSEQYF.

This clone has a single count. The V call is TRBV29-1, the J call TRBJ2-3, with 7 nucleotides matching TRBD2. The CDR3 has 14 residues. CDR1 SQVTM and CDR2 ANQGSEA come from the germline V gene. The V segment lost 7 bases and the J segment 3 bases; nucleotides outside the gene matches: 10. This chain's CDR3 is CSASGEGLTDTQYF. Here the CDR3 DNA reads TGCAGCGCGAGCGGGGAAGGGTTGACAGATACGCAGTATTTT.

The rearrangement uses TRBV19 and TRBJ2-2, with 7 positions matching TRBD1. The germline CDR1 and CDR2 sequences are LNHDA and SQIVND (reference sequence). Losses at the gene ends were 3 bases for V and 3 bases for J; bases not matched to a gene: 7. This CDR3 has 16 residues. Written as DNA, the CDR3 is TGTGCCAGTAGTATTCCGGGACAGCTATACACCGGGGAGCTGTTTTTT. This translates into CASSIPGQLYTGELFF.

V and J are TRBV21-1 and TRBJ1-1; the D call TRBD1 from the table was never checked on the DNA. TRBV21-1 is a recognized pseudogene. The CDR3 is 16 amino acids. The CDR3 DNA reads TGTGCCAGCAGCAAAGCGGACAGGGGCATGAACACTGAAGCTTTCTTT. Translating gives CASSKADRGMNTEAFF.

The CDR3, as DNA: TGTGCTAGTGCCCCGACTAGCAGGGGATACAATGAGCAGTTCTTC. It codes for CASAPTSRGYNEQFF. The chain employs TRBV12-5 and TRBJ2-1; possibly TRBD2 for D (7 bases). V gave up 7 bases and J gave up 4 bases, with 17 bases separating them. The CDR3 has 15 amino acids. Germline CDR1 reads LGHNT; CDR2 reads FRNRAP.